This T cell receptor beta chain was observed in a study of T cells in Graves' hyperthyroidism and ophthalmopathy (dated by TCRdb to between 2018 and 2020). With respect to the entire study: Peripheral blood was collected at initial diagnosis, before any treatment. To identify TCR V-J signatures that set the groups apart, the researchers used a discovery cohort of 100 patients, made up of some 41 with Graves' ophthalmopathy and 57 with stable Graves' hyperthyroidism. An independent validation cohort of under 20 hyperthyroidism patients and approximately 15 patients who later progressed to ophthalmopathy tested prospective prediction of ophthalmopathy. The 75 to 100 discovery patients were randomly divided into training and test sets at a 7:3 ratio. In addition, the study compared T-cell repertoires in thyroid tissue and in blood from over 5 Graves' hyperthyroidism patients. After blood sampling, hyperthyroidism patients were treated with methimazole at a starting dose of 30 mg daily, and ophthalmopathy patients were treated with high-dose intravenous methylprednisolone. The paper reports TCR Vbeta CDR3 sequencing of approximately 140 peripheral blood samples: some 44 ophthalmopathy, fewer than 80 hyperthyroidism and some 17 progressor patients. What the work shows at the level of the full study, not this receptor alone: In validation, progression to ophthalmopathy was predicted by the model with 70.59% sensitivity and around 76% specificity, a median of about 6 months before onset. Sample size was not statistically predetermined, and investigators were not blinded to group allocation. Most expanded thyroid clonotypes (frequency above 0.001) were also found in blood, which suggests that blood repertoires may mirror thyroid immune responses. A model built on a 13 V-J signature distinguished ophthalmopathy from stable hyperthyroidism, reaching about 89% sensitivity and approximately 83% specificity in cross-validation and 80%/75% in testing.

Graves' hyperthyroidism was defined as stable when no progression to ophthalmopathy occurred over 18 months of follow-up. Hyperthyroidism patients were newly diagnosed, had a disease duration of under 2 months, and were aged 18 to 65 years. The study excluded patients with uncontrolled infections, other autoimmune diseases, pregnancy or lactation. Diagnoses were established on the basis of clinical symptoms, serum thyroxine and TRAb, thyroid ultrasound, and orbital computed tomography. PBMCs were isolated from about 9.2 ml of fresh peripheral blood by Ficoll-Paque density gradient centrifugation. Total RNA was extracted with Trizol reagent, and quality was checked on an Agilent 2100 Bioanalyzer. The TCR beta CDR3 regions were amplified from RNA transcripts. The first round of RT-PCR for the TCR CDR3 was performed with the HTBI primer set and the Qiagen OneStep RT-PCR kit. Libraries were constructed in a second round of multiplex PCR, after which size selection and purification were performed. Sequencing of the libraries was done on an Illumina HiSeq2000 using paired-end 100 bp reads. Processing in the source paper ran as follows. Raw data were processed with SOAPnuke, discarding reads with adapters, uncalled bases, mean Phred below 15, or no exact constant-primer or identifier match. High-quality paired reads were merged using COPE v1.2.5, and each unique nucleotide sequence was defined as a clonotype. Clonotypes were aligned to IMGT TRBV, TRBD and TRBJ reference segments using MiTCR v1.1. The analysis included only V-J combinations with a frequency above 0.0001, which together covered roughly 99% of the repertoires. The TCS score was defined as F50 (clonal expansion) divided by E x V (chaos), with BLOSUM62-based TCRdist calculated between CDR3 peptides within each V-J. Welch's t-statistics and random forest reduced some 510 V-J features to 13, which were used in a naive Bayes classifier (R e1071). TCRdb reworked the public reads: Q25 trimming with fastp, MiXCR clone assembly, productive beta chains retained. Merged by CDR3 protein, the rows form single entries marked with the most common genes and DNA. In this record, the V and J calls reflect TCRdb's handling and not the investigators' own analysis. The sample profile shows approximately 740,000 distinct CDR3 sequences; 14% of them were found once. The leading ten clones occupy 9.5% to 13% of the sample.

As concerns this clonotype: No cognate antigen has been identified for it. One base away there is no much larger clone; base qualities are not given.

The CDR3 measures 12 amino acids from cysteine to phenylalanine. Of all the DNA, just the CDR3 is kept, 36 bases in frame from base 1. V was cut back by 1 base and J by 7 bases, leaving a gap of 8 bases between them. This sequence uses TRBV12-3 or TRBV12-4 and TRBJ2-7, with an unclear D gene assignment. Specimen: blood. This sequence was found in a woman under 30 with Graves' hyperthyroidism. The CDR3 protein: CASSLGGEEQYF. The nucleotides read TGTGCCAGCAGTTTAGGGGGTGAGGAGCAGTACTTC.